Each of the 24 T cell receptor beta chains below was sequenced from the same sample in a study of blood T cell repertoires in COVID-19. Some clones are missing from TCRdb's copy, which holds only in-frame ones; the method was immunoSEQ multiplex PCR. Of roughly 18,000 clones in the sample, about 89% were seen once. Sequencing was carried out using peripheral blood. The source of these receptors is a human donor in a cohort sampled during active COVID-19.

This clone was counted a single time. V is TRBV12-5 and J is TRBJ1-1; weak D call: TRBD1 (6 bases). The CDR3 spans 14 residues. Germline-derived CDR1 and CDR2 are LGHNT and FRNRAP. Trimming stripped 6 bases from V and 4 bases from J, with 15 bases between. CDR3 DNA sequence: TGTGCTAGTGGGTCCGGACAGCCGGGCACTGAAGCTTTCTTT. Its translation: CASGSGQPGTEAFF.

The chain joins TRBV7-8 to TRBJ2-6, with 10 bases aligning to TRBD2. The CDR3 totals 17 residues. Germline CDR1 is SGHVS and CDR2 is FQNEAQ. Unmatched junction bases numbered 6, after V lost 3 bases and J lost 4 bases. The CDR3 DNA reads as TGTGCCAGCAGCTTCCCGACTAGCGGGTCGGGGGCCAACGTCCTGACTTTC. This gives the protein CASSFPTSGSGANVLTF.

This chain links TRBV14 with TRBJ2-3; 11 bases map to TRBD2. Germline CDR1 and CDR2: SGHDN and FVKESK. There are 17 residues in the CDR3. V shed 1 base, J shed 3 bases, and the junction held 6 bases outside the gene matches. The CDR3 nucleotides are TGTGCCAGCAGCCAAGGAGGGACTAGCGGCAGGACAGATACGCAGTATTTT. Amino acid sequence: CASSQGGTSGRTDTQYF.

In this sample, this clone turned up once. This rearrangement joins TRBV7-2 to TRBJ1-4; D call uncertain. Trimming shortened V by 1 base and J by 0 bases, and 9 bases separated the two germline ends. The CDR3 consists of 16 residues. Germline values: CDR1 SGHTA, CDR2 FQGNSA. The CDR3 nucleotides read TGTGCCAGCAGCTTAGGGGCAACTGCAACTAATGAAAAACTGTTTTTT. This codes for CASSLGATATNEKLFF.

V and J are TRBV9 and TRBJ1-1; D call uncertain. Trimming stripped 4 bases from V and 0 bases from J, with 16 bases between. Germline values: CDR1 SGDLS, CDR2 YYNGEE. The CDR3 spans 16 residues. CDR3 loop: CASSQKGGLMNTEAFF. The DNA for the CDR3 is TGTGCCAGCAGCCAAAAGGGAGGGTTGATGAACACTGAAGCTTTCTTT.

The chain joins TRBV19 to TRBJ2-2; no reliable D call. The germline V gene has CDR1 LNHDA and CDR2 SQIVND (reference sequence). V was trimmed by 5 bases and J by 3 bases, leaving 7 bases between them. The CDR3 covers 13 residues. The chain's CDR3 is CASSASYTGELFF. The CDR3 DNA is TGTGCCAGTAGTGCGTCTTACACCGGGGAGCTGTTTTTT.

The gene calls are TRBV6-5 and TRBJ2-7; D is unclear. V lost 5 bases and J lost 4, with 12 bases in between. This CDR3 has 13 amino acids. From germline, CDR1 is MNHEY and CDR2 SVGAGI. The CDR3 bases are TGTGCCAGCAGTCCCTCGGGTGGTTACGAGCAGTACTTC. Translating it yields CASSPSGGYEQYF.

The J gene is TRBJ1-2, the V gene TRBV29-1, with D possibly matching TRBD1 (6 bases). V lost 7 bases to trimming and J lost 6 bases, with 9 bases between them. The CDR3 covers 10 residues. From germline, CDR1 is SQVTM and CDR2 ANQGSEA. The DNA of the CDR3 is TGCAGCGACAACAGGGATGGCTACACCTTC. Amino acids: CSDNRDGYTF.

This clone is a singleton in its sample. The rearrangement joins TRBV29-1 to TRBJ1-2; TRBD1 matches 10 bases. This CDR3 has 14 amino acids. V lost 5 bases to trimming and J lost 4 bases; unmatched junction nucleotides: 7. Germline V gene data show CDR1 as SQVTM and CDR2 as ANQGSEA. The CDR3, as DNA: TGCAGCGTTTCGGACAGGGGGGGATTCTATGGCTACACCTTC. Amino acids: CSVSDRGGFYGYTF.

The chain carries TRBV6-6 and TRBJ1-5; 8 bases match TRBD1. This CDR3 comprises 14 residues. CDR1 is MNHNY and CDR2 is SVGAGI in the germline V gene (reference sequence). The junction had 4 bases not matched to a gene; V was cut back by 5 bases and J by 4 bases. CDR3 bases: TGTGCCAGCAGTGAGAGACAGGGGAATCAGCCCCAGCATTTT. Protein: CASSERQGNQPQHF.

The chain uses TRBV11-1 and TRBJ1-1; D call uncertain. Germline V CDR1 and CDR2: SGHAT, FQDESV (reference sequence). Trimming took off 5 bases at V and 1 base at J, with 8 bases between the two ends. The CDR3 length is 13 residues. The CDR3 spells CASSPAGNTEAFF. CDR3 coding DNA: TGTGCCAGCAGCCCCGCAGGGAACACTGAAGCTTTCTTT. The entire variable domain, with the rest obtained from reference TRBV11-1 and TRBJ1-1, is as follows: EAEVAQSPRYKITEKSQAVAFWCDPISGHATLYWYRQILGQGPELLVQFQDESVVDDSQLPKDRFSAERLKGVDSTLKIQPAELGDSAMYLCASSPAGNTEAFFGQGTRLTVV.

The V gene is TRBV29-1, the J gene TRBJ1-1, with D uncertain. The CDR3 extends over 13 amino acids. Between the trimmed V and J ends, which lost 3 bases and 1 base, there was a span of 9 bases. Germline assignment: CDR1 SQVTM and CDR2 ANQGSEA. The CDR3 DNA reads TGCAGCGTTGAGCGAAACAGGAACACTGAAGCTTTCTTT. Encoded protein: CSVERNRNTEAFF.

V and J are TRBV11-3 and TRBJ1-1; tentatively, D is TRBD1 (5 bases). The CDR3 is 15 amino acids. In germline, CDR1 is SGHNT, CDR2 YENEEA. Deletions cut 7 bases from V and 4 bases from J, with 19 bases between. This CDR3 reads CASTPGGVGGTEAFF. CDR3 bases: TGTGCCAGCACCCCTGGCGGGGTCGGGGGCACTGAAGCTTTCTTT. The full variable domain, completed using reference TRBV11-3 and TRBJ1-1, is EAGVVQSPRYKIIEKKQPVAFWCNPISGHNTLYWYLQNLGQGPELLIRYENEEAVDDSQLPKDRFSAERLKGVDSTLKIQPAELGDSAVYLCASTPGGVGGTEAFFGQGTRLTVV.

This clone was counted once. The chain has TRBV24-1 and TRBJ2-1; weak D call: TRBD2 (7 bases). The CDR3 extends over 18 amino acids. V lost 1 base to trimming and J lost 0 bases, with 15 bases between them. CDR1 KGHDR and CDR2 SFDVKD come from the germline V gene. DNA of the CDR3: TGTGCCACCAGTGATTTAGGCGGGGGCGCCCCCTCCTACAATGAGCAGTTCTTC. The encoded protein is CATSDLGGGAPSYNEQFF.

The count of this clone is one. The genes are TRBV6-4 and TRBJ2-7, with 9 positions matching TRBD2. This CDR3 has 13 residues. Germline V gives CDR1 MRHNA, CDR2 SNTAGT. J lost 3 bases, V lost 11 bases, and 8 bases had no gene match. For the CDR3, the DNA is TGTGCCCCCGAATCTAGCGGGAACTACGAGCAGTACGTC. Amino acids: CAPESSGNYEQYV.

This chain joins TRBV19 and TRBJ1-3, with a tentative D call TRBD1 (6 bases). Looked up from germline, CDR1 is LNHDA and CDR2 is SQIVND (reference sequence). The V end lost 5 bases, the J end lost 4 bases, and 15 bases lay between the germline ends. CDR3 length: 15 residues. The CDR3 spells CASSLAGALGNTIYF. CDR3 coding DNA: TGTGCCAGTAGTTTGGCAGGGGCGCTGGGAAACACCATATATTTT.

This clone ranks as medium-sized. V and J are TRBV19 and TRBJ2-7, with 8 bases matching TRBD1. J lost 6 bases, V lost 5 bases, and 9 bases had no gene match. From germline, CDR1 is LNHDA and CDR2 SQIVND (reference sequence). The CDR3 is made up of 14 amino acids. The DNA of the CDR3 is TGTGCCAGTAGTCCTCAGGGGGCAATCGGCGAGCAGTACTTC. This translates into CASSPQGAIGEQYF. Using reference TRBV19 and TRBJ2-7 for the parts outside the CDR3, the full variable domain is DGGITQSPKYLFRKEGQNVTLSCEQNLNHDAMYWYRQDPGQGLRLIYYSQIVNDFQKGDIAEGYSVSREKKESFPLTVTSAQKNPTAFYLCASSPQGAIGEQYFGPGTRLTVT.

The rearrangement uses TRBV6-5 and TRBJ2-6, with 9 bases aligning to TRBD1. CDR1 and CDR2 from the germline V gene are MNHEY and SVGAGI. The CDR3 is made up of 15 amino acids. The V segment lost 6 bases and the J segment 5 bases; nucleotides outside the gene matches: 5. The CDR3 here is CASSLDRGRANVLTF. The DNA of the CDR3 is TGTGCCAGCAGCCTCGACAGGGGGAGGGCCAACGTCCTGACTTTC.

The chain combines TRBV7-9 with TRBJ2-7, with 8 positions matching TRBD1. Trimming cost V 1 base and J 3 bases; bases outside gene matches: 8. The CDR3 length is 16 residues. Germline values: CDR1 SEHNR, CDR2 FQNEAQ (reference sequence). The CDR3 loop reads CASSLDDRGPRYEQYF. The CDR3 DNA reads TGTGCCAGCAGCTTAGACGACAGGGGTCCACGCTACGAGCAGTACTTC. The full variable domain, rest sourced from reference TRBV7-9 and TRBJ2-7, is DTGVSQNPRHKITKRGQNVTFRCDPISEHNRLYWYRQTLGQGPEFLTYFQNEAQLEKSRLLSDRFSAERPKGSFSTLEIQRTEQGDSAMYLCASSLDDRGPRYEQYFGPGTRLTVT.

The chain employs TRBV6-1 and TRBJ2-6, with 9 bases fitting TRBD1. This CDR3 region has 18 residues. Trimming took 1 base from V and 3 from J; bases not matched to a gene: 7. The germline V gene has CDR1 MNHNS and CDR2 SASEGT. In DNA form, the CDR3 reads TGTGCCAGCAGTGAAGGGGTGGGGACAGGGCATGGGGCCAACGTCCTGACTTTC. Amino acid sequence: CASSEGVGTGHGANVLTF.

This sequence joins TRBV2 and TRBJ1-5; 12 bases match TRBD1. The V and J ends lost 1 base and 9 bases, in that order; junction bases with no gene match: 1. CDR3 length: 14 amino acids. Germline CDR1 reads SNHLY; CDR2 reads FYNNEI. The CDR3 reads CASSEGDRGRPQHF. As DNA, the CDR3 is TGTGCCAGCAGTGAAGGGGACAGGGGGCGGCCCCAGCATTTT.

CDR3 nucleotides: TGTGCCAGCAGTCAACAGGGGCGGGGTCCTAATGAAAAACTGTTTTTT. Translated, it gives CASSQQGRGPNEKLFF. The chain carries TRBV6-6 and TRBJ1-4, with TRBD1 identical over 7 bases. CDR1 and CDR2 (germline): MNHNY, SVGAGI (reference sequence). This CDR3 has 16 amino acids. The V and J ends lost 5 bases and 3 bases, in that order; junction bases with no gene match: 9.

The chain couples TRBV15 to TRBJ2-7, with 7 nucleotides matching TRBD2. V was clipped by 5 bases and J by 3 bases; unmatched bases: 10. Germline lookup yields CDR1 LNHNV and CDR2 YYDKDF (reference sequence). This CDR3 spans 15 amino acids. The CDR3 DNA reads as TGTGCCACCAGCGGGGGGGGTTCCCAGGGCTACGAGCAGTACTTC. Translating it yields CATSGGGSQGYEQYF.

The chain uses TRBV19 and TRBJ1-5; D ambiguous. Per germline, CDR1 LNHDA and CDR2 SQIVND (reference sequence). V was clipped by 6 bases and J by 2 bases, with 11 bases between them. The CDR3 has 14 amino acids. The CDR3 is CASSVREGNQPQHF. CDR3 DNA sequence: TGTGCCAGTAGCGTCCGGGAAGGCAATCAGCCCCAGCATTTT.